This TCR beta chain was captured in a study of response to subunit inactivated influenza vaccine. Notes on the study in general: With each seasonal influenza vaccination, the authors suggested, few new T cells are recruited.

Trimming took 6 bases from V and 0 from J; bases not matched to a gene: 4. The CDR3 totals 15 residues. Each CDR3 protein gets one entry after TCRdb re-called the RT-PCR reads with MiXCR. The sample carries around 480,000 distinct CDR3 sequences, about 17% recorded once. At least ten counts were recorded for this clonotype. Its antigen is undetermined. The receptor comes from a man aged 45-69 years who received an inactivated influenza vaccine. The sequenced sample was CD4+ T cells sorted from PBMCs, obtained around 25 months after vaccination. The gene calls are TRBV12-3 or TRBV12-4 and TRBJ2-1, with 8 bases identical to TRBD2. Written as DNA, the CDR3 is TGTGCCAGCAGCAAAAGCGGGGGCTCCTACAATGAGCAGTTCTTC. The encoded protein is CASSKSGGSYNEQFF.